Presented here are 17 T cell receptor beta chains from one specimen sequenced in a study of early T cells in non-severe SARS-CoV-2 infection. TCRdb reprocessed the 5' RACE reads via MiXCR and lists one record per CDR3 protein. The top ten hold about 13% of the sample, which has over 30,000 distinct CDR3 sequences, approximately 7.1% seen once. The starting material was whole blood, obtained at baseline. The source is an adult who was a healthcare worker with PCR-confirmed SARS-CoV-2 infection or an uninfected control (not recorded which).

This clonotype appeared a few times. The CDR3 DNA reads as TGCGCCAGCAGCCCTGGCCGGCCAGCCCAAAGCAACACTGAAGCTTTCTTT. It yields the protein CASSPGRPAQSNTEAFF. The chain couples TRBV5-1 to TRBJ1-1; D is undetermined. The V end lost 4 bases, the J end lost 2 bases, and 21 bases lay between the germline ends. Germline V gene lookup returns CDR1 SGHRS and CDR2 YFSETQ. The CDR3 is 17 amino acids.

This clonotype was counted between two and nine times. Sequence at one end of the junction differs from germline and may be a read error. The chain joins TRBV28 to TRBJ2-7, with unresolved D. The CDR3 has 15 residues. Per germline, CDR1 MDHEN and CDR2 SYDVKM. CDR3 sequence (DNA): TGTGCCAGCAGTTTACGTTTGGGTTCCTACGACGAGCGGTACTTC. Encoded protein: CASSLRLGSYDERYF.

The table lists this clonotype with a few counts. The chain is built from TRBV29-1 and TRBJ2-3, with a weak D call TRBD1 (6 bases). The germline CDR1 and CDR2 sequences are SQVTM and ANQGSEA. V lost 6 bases and J lost 2, with 18 bases in between. The CDR3 totals 15 residues. The CDR3 reads CSVDGTGPITDTQYF. CDR3 nucleotides: TGCAGCGTGGATGGCACAGGGCCGATCACAGATACGCAGTATTTT.

This clonotype was picked up a small number of times. This chain joins TRBV7-2 and TRBJ2-5, with unresolved D. The CDR3 covers 13 residues. Germline values: CDR1 SGHTA, CDR2 FQGNSA. Trimming took 5 bases from V and 2 from J, leaving 9 bases between them. DNA of the CDR3: TGTGCCAGCAGCCGCAGCGCTCAAGAGACCCAGTACTTC. This translates into CASSRSAQETQYF.

This clonotype turned up a few times. The rearrangement uses TRBV6-2 or TRBV6-3 and TRBJ2-5; 7 nucleotides agree with TRBD1. V was pared by 0 bases and J by 6 bases, with 4 bases of the junction left unmatched. This CDR3 is built from 14 residues. Germline CDR1 and CDR2: MNHEY and SVGEGT. DNA for the CDR3: TGTGCCAGCAGTTACTCACAGGGGAAAAAGACCCAGTACTTC. This sequence encodes CASSYSQGKKTQYF.

This clonotype came up a few times. This chain connects TRBV4-3 to TRBJ2-7; D might be TRBD2 (5 bases). CDR1 LGHNA and CDR2 YSLEER come from the germline V gene. This CDR3 has 14 amino acids. Trimming removed 1 base at V and 3 bases at J, with 10 bases between. Here the CDR3 reads CASSQGIRGYEQYF. The CDR3 coding sequence is TGCGCCAGCAGCCAAGGTATACGGGGCTACGAGCAGTACTTC.

This clonotype appeared many times. The genes are TRBV19 and TRBJ2-5; 9 bases are shared with TRBD2. This CDR3 spans 16 amino acids. The J segment lost 5 bases and the V segment lost 9 bases, leaving 16 bases of the junction unmatched. Looked up from germline, CDR1 is LNHDA and CDR2 is SQIVND (reference sequence). CDR3 in amino acids: CASKTGAGGSAETQYF. Written as DNA, the CDR3 is TGTGCCAGCAAGACGGGAGCGGGAGGATCTGCGGAGACCCAGTACTTC.

The chain joins TRBV6-2 or TRBV6-3 to TRBJ2-1; TRBD2 matches 7 bases. V dropped 5 bases and J dropped 4; count of bases not matched to a gene: 17. CDR3 length: 18 residues. Germline loops: CDR1 MNHEY, CDR2 SVGEGT. The CDR3 region has the DNA TGTGCCAGCAGTACTGGACTAGTCGGCAGTCAGAAATACAATGAGCAGTTCTTC. It yields the protein CASSTGLVGSQKYNEQFF.

This clonotype was recorded a few times. The J gene is TRBJ2-4, the V gene TRBV4-3; TRBD2 matches 9 bases. The CDR3 covers 16 residues. Trimming cost V 0 bases and J 0 bases; bases outside gene matches: 0. The germline V gene encodes CDR1 LGHNA and CDR2 YSLEER. The DNA for the CDR3 is TGCGCCAGCAGCCAAGATAGCGGGAGAGCCAAAAACATTCAGTACTTC. Translating it yields CASSQDSGRAKNIQYF.

This clonotype was counted ten times or more. The J gene is TRBJ1-1, the V gene TRBV6-2 or TRBV6-3; D may be TRBD1 (6 bases). There are 14 residues in the CDR3. V was cut by 5 bases and J by 0 bases, with 10 bases left in between. Germline lookup yields CDR1 MNHEY and CDR2 SVGEGT. The CDR3 loop reads CASSGQSVNTEAFF. For the CDR3, the DNA is TGTGCCAGCAGTGGACAGTCTGTGAACACTGAAGCTTTCTTT.

This clonotype was observed many times. The chain links TRBV27 to TRBJ2-7, with a weak D call TRBD1 (6 bases). From germline, CDR1 is MNHEY and CDR2 SMNVEV (reference sequence). With 8 bases removed from V and 0 bases from J, the gap between germline ends came to 17 bases. This CDR3 region has 15 residues. CDR3 bases: TGTGCCAGCCGACCCGATCGGACAGTCTCCTACGAGCAGTACGTC. Amino acids: CASRPDRTVSYEQYV.

This clonotype was observed a handful of times. This chain connects TRBV10-3 to TRBJ2-3; D gene uncertain. CDR1 and CDR2 (germline): ENHRY, SYGVKD. The CDR3 totals 11 residues. The V end lost 8 bases, the J end lost 4 bases, and 7 bases lay between the germline ends. The CDR3 bases are TGTGCCATCGGAGCTTCAGATACGCAGTATTTT. This translates into CAIGASDTQYF.

This chain uses TRBV6-2 or TRBV6-3 with TRBJ1-1; tentative D call: TRBD1 (5 bases). The CDR3 has 16 amino acids. Between the trimmed V and J ends, which lost 6 bases and 9 bases, there was a span of 26 bases. Per the germline V gene, CDR1 is MNHEY and CDR2 is SVGEGT. CDR3 sequence (DNA): TGTGCCAGCAGCCTTCCTTCGACAGTGATCCCCCGAAAAGCTTTCTTT. Protein: CASSLPSTVIPRKAFF.

The rearrangement links TRBV11-2 to TRBJ1-1; 9 bases match TRBD1. V shed 3 bases, J shed 4 bases, and the junction held 3 bases outside the gene matches. Germline V gene lookup returns CDR1 SGHAT and CDR2 FQNNGV. The CDR3 extends over 14 amino acids. This chain's CDR3 is CASSFMGQGTEAFF. The DNA for the CDR3 is TGTGCCAGCAGCTTTATGGGACAGGGCACTGAAGCTTTCTTT.

This clonotype has ten or more counts. The chain joins TRBV4-1 to TRBJ1-2; 8 positions match TRBD1. The V gene end was trimmed by 3 bases and the J gene end by 6 bases; junction bases not matched to a gene: 6. The CDR3 is made up of 14 amino acids. Germline V gene data show CDR1 as MGHRA and CDR2 as YSYEKL. In DNA form, the CDR3 reads TGCGCCAGCAGCCATGGACAGGGCCTTCATGGCTACACCTTC. This codes for CASSHGQGLHGYTF.

This clonotype was picked up many times. The chain is built from TRBV20-1 and TRBJ2-5; a weak D match, TRBD1 (5 bases). Looked up from germline, CDR1 is DFQATT and CDR2 is SNEGSKA (reference sequence). This CDR3 has 11 residues. The V end was cut by 3 bases, the J end by 3 bases, with 5 bases between. CDR3: CSARTEETQYF. The DNA for the CDR3 is TGCAGTGCTAGGACAGAAGAGACCCAGTACTTC.

This clonotype was picked up many times. The chain carries TRBV18 and TRBJ2-7; D may be TRBD2 (5 bases). Trimming took off 3 bases at V and 2 bases at J, with 14 bases between the two ends. Germline V CDR1 and CDR2: KGHSH, LQKENI. The CDR3 consists of 15 residues. The CDR3 coding sequence is TGTGCCAGCTCACCGACCCAAGACGGGACCTACGAGCAGTACGTC. Translating it yields CASSPTQDGTYEQYV.